These 2 T cell receptor beta chains came from one sample sequenced in a study of blood T cells in healthy people across ages. Primed by a sample-barcoded 5' primer and a J-beta primer mix, a second PCR proceeded for roughly 6 to 12 cycles. MiXCR was run by TCRdb on the 5' RACE reads, yielding one entry per CDR3 protein. The data contain nearly 800,000 distinct CDR3 sequences, more than 55% of them singletons. The sequencing input was blood. These TCRs come from a man aged 40-49 years in good health.

The chain links TRBV29-1 to TRBJ1-1; D unclear. The V gene lost 7 bases and the J gene lost 4 bases, with 7 bases spanning the gap. There are 10 residues in the CDR3. In germline, CDR1 is SQVTM, CDR2 ANQGSEA. The CDR3 spells CSGAATEAFF. The DNA for the CDR3 is TGCAGCGGGGCGGCCACTGAAGCTTTCTTT.

The rearrangement links TRBV15 to TRBJ2-1; D gene uncertain. The end of the DNA fits TRBJ2-7 better, so the J call may be wrong. The CDR3 spans 16 residues. In germline, CDR1 is LNHNV, CDR2 YYDKDF (reference sequence). The CDR3 protein is CATSRGGPRTNNEQYF. Written as DNA, the CDR3 is TGTGCCACCAGCAGAGGAGGCCCCCGGACGAACAATGAGCAGTACTTC.